Sequencing of this TCR beta chain was carried out in a study of T cell clones after liver transplantation. Study-level background: TCRbeta sequencing after a pre-transplant mixed lymphocyte reaction identified graft-donor-reactive clones, later tracked in post-transplant blood. Three of eight recipients were HCV-positive; others had non-autoimmune, non-viral indications.

Findings of the study overall: Conclusions were preliminary, with small, heterogeneous patient groups.

Profiled with immunoSEQ multiplex PCR; TCRdb holds only in-frame clones, not every one. The table lists tens of thousands of clones, roughly 84% of them singletons, with 2.5% in the top ten. V lost 4 bases and J lost 0; bases outside the gene matches: 11. Germline V gene data show CDR1 as SGDLS and CDR2 as YYNGEE. The CDR3 extends over 17 amino acids. Turning to this clone: Its antigen is unidentified.

The clonotype comes from a human patient who received a liver transplant. Part of the T cells may come from the graft donor. The V gene is TRBV9, the J gene TRBJ1-1; 8 nucleotides line up with TRBD1. Specimen: CD4+ T cells from blood, collected 24 months after liver transplant. The CDR3 sequence: CASSSGQGEGMNTEAFF. CDR3 nucleotides: TGTGCCAGCAGCTCCGGACAGGGAGAGGGGATGAACACTGAAGCTTTCTTT.